A single sample gave rise to the 20 T cell receptor beta chains below, sequenced in a study of blood T cell repertoires in COVID-19. Here immunoSEQ multiplex PCR was the method, and the copy in TCRdb shows in-frame clones only, minus some. The sample lists 250,000 to 350,000 clones, around 84% occurring once. The material sequenced was peripheral blood. These receptors all stem from a human donor with COVID-19, enrolled during active disease. The donor label of this sample is uncertain.

The V and J genes are TRBV6-6 and TRBJ1-1; TRBD1 aligns across 8 bases. V was pared by 5 bases and J by 0 bases, with 2 bases of the junction left unmatched. This CDR3 has 14 amino acids. Germline loops: CDR1 MNHNY, CDR2 SVGAGI (reference sequence). The DNA of the CDR3 is TGTGCCAGCAGTCGGACAGGGCTGAACACTGAAGCTTTCTTT. Encoded protein: CASSRTGLNTEAFF.

This clone was seen only once. The chain is built from TRBV7-3 and TRBJ2-5; D is undetermined. The germline V gene has CDR1 SGHTA and CDR2 FQGTGA. V gave up 6 bases and J gave up 3 bases, with 14 bases separating them. CDR3 length: 14 residues. The CDR3 region is CASSPSSGKETQYF. For the CDR3, the DNA is TGTGCCAGCAGTCCTAGTTCTGGCAAAGAGACCCAGTACTTC.

In this sample, this clone turned up once. This sequence joins TRBV5-1 and TRBJ1-1; the D gene is possibly TRBD1 (5 bases). V dropped 0 bases and J dropped 10 bases, with 19 bases sitting between them. Germline CDR1 reads SGHRS; CDR2 reads YFSETQ. The CDR3 sequence is 15 residues long. CDR3 bases: TGCGCCAGCAGCTTGGCCCAGGGTCTTGCCGCCCTAGCTTTCTTT. As protein: CASSLAQGLAALAFF.

J is TRBJ2-7 and V is TRBV30, with 11 bases fitting TRBD2. Germline assignment: CDR1 GTSNPN and CDR2 SVGIG (reference sequence). CDR3 length: 16 residues. V trimming: 3 bases; J trimming: 2 bases; junction bases outside the gene matches: 9. CDR3 in amino acids: CAWSRGGGLAAYEQYF. Here the CDR3 DNA reads TGTGCCTGGAGCCGGGGAGGGGGACTAGCGGCCTACGAGCAGTACTTC.

The J gene is TRBJ1-2, the V gene TRBV10-3; D is possibly TRBD1 (5 bases). Deletions cut 2 bases from V and 2 bases from J, with 9 bases between. This CDR3 is built from 14 residues. Per germline, CDR1 ENHRY and CDR2 SYGVKD. This chain's CDR3 is CAISERGGNYGYTF. As DNA, the CDR3 is TGTGCCATCAGTGAGCGGGGGGGGAACTATGGCTACACCTTC.

The chain couples TRBV5-1 to TRBJ2-7; D is possibly TRBD2 (5 bases). This CDR3 spans 13 amino acids. CDR1 SGHRS and CDR2 YFSETQ come from the germline V gene. V was shortened by 4 bases and J by 6 bases, with 14 bases between the two germline ends. The CDR3: CASSLFEGGEQYF. The CDR3 DNA is TGCGCCAGCAGCCTGTTTGAGGGTGGCGAGCAGTACTTC.

J is TRBJ1-5 and V is TRBV19; D is unclear. CDR1 LNHDA and CDR2 SQIVND come from the germline V gene (reference sequence). CDR3 size: 13 residues. V lost 6 bases, J lost 6 bases, and 12 bases lay in between. The CDR3 spells CASSPSVVQPQHF. The CDR3 DNA sequence: TGTGCCAGTAGCCCTAGCGTAGTTCAGCCCCAGCATTTT.

The V gene is TRBV7-9, the J gene TRBJ1-6, with 9 bases identical to TRBD1. The V segment lost 4 bases and the J segment 10 bases; nucleotides outside the gene matches: 8. The CDR3 consists of 15 residues. Germline-derived CDR1 and CDR2 are SEHNR and FQNEAQ (reference sequence). This CDR3 reads CASSSTQGAESPLHF. CDR3 DNA sequence: TGTGCCAGCAGCTCCACACAGGGGGCGGAATCACCCCTCCACTTT.

The J gene is TRBJ2-7, the V gene TRBV4-1; 11 bases fit TRBD1. The germline CDR1 and CDR2 sequences are MGHRA and YSYEKL. The V and J ends lost 3 bases and 6 bases, in that order; junction bases with no gene match: 7. The CDR3 is made up of 15 amino acids. In DNA, the CDR3 is TGCGCCAGCAGCCAGTCCGGACAGGGGGCAGGCGAGCAGTACTTC. Translated: CASSQSGQGAGEQYF.

In the case of this clone: The same CDR3 can be traced to other DNA sequences in this sample. The chain is built from TRBV30 and TRBJ1-1; 8 bases are shared with TRBD1. The V segment lost 0 bases and the J segment 5 bases; nucleotides outside the gene matches: 5. Germline V gene data show CDR1 as GTSNPN and CDR2 as SVGIG (reference sequence). The CDR3 runs to 14 residues. For the CDR3, the DNA is TGTGCCTGGAGTGTAGGACAGGGAGGAACTGAAGCTTTCTTT. Amino acid sequence: CAWSVGQGGTEAFF. The full variable domain, rest sourced from reference TRBV30 and TRBJ1-1, is SQTIHQWPATLVQPVGSPLSLECTVEGTSNPNLYWYRQAAGRGLQLLFYSVGIGQISSEVPQNLSASRPQDRQFILSSKKLLLSDSGFYLCAWSVGQGGTEAFFGQGTRLTVV.

The chain joins TRBV28 to TRBJ1-2, with D possibly matching TRBD1 (6 bases). CDR1 and CDR2 (germline): MDHEN, SYDVKM. The CDR3 is 14 amino acids. Trimming removed 6 bases at V and 5 bases at J, with 16 bases between. CDR3 residues: CASSPGEPPYGYTF. CDR3 coding DNA: TGTGCCAGCAGCCCAGGGGAGCCCCCGTATGGCTACACCTTC.

The rearrangement links TRBV5-1 to TRBJ2-5; 9 bases are a match to TRBD2. The CDR3 is 16 residues long. From germline, CDR1 is SGHRS and CDR2 YFSETQ. V lost 0 bases to trimming and J lost 0 bases; unmatched junction nucleotides: 3. For the CDR3, the DNA is TGCGCCAGCAGCTTGGAGCGCGGGAGGGACCAAGAGACCCAGTACTTC. Translation gives CASSLERGRDQETQYF.

The chain carries TRBV29-1 and TRBJ2-7, with TRBD1 identical over 8 bases. The germline V gene encodes CDR1 SQVTM and CDR2 ANQGSEA. With V trimmed by 0 bases and J by 5 bases, 6 bases remained unmatched. The CDR3 consists of 14 residues. CDR3 in amino acids: CSVEEGAGGDEQYF. The CDR3 DNA sequence: TGCAGCGTTGAAGAGGGAGCAGGGGGCGACGAGCAGTACTTC.

The rearrangement links TRBV27 to TRBJ2-1, with D perhaps TRBD2 (6 bases). Trimming cost V 2 bases and J 3 bases, with 8 bases left between them. The CDR3 runs 14 residues. Germline V lookup: CDR1 MNHEY, CDR2 SMNVEV (reference sequence). The CDR3 protein is CASSLAGYYNEQFF. CDR3 DNA sequence: TGTGCCAGCAGTTTAGCGGGATACTACAATGAGCAGTTCTTC.

This clone was picked up one time. The chain is built from TRBV2 and TRBJ2-2; weak D call: TRBD2 (6 bases). Germline-derived CDR1 and CDR2 are SNHLY and FYNNEI. Trimming removed 10 bases at V and 1 base at J, with 13 bases between. The CDR3 sequence is 14 residues long. The CDR3 sequence: CATQSGLNTGELFF. In nucleotides, the CDR3 is TGTGCCACTCAATCGGGACTGAACACCGGGGAGCTGTTTTTT.

The chain uses TRBV5-6 and TRBJ2-1; 11 bases align to TRBD1. Per the germline V gene, CDR1 is SGHDT and CDR2 is YYEEEE. The CDR3 consists of 15 residues. J was trimmed by 6 bases and V by 0 bases; bases with no gene match: 2. CDR3 sequence reads: CASSLAGTGGNEQFF. The DNA of the CDR3 is TGTGCCAGCAGCTTGGCCGGGACAGGGGGCAATGAGCAGTTCTTC.

The chain carries TRBV7-2 and TRBJ2-7; 7 bases fit TRBD2. V was clipped by 4 bases and J by 2 bases; unmatched bases: 11. This CDR3 comprises 16 residues. Germline CDR1 is SGHTA and CDR2 is FQGNSA. The DNA of the CDR3 is TGTGCCAGCAGCTCCCCCCAAATTGGGAGGGCCTACGAGCAGTACTTC. It translates to CASSSPQIGRAYEQYF. Complete variable domain (other parts from reference TRBV7-2 and TRBJ2-7): GAGVSQSPSNKVTEKGKDVELRCDPISGHTALYWYRQSLGQGLEFLIYFQGNSAPDKSGLPSDRFSAERTGGSVSTLTIQRTQQEDSAVYLCASSSPQIGRAYEQYFGPGTRLTVT.

The V call is TRBV7-2, the J call TRBJ2-1, with D maybe TRBD2 (6 bases). CDR3 length equals 13 residues. In germline, CDR1 is SGHTA, CDR2 FQGNSA. V was trimmed by 3 bases and J by 6 bases, leaving 9 bases between them. CDR3 residues: CASSFSGGNEQFF. The CDR3 coding sequence is TGTGCCAGCAGCTTTTCCGGGGGCAATGAGCAGTTCTTC.

J is TRBJ1-5 and V is TRBV9; 9 bases match TRBD1. Germline V CDR1 and CDR2: SGDLS, YYNGEE. This CDR3 contains 14 residues. After removal of 2 bases from V and 7 bases from J, the junction contained 4 bases not matched to a gene. CDR3 protein: CASSVGTGIQPQHF. The CDR3 nucleotides are TGTGCCAGCAGCGTGGGGACAGGGATCCAGCCCCAGCATTTT.

The CDR3 DNA is TGTGCCAGCAGTTCGGGACAGGGCACTGGAAACACCATATATTTT. The encoded protein is CASSSGQGTGNTIYF. The chain recombines TRBV28 with TRBJ1-3; 9 bases fit TRBD1. The CDR3 has 15 amino acids. V trimming: 4 bases; J trimming: 2 bases; junction bases outside the gene matches: 3. CDR1 and CDR2 (germline): MDHEN, SYDVKM.